The text below deals with one T cell receptor beta chain. Cohorts were assigned according to the clinical history that participants reported. Recovered status in Cohort 3 required two negative PCRs, clearance, or symptom resolution. Germline assignment: CDR1 SGHTA and CDR2 FQGNSA. The CDR3 sequence is 15 residues long. V shed 3 bases, J shed 9 bases, and the junction held 10 bases outside the gene matches. These data originate in a study of blood T cell repertoires in COVID-19. The wider study: The United States, Italy and Spain supplied acute and convalescent COVID-19 samples. T cells, B-cell-depleted T cells, or PBMCs provided the cDNA or gDNA that served as material.

Clones were sequenced by immunoSEQ multiplex PCR, and TCRdb holds only the in-frame ones, with some missing. This sample has some 330,000 clones, with approximately 88% found just once. Material: PBMCs or T cells enriched from blood (not recorded which). The chain carries TRBV7-2 and TRBJ1-3, with 8 bases lining up with TRBD1. This sequence was found in a man aged 30 to 39 who had recovered from COVID-19. The CDR3 DNA is TGTGCCAGCAGCTTCCAGGGGGCAATGGGGAGCACCATATATTTT. The encoded protein is CASSFQGAMGSTIYF.